The 5 T cell receptor beta chains given below trace back to one sample, sequenced in a study of blood T cell repertoires in COVID-19. Repertoires were generated with immunoSEQ multiplex PCR, while TCRdb's copy carries only in-frame clones and drops some. This sample carries around 47,000 clones, about 88% of them seen once, and the ten largest clones take over 8.5%. Sequencing was carried out using peripheral blood. These receptors all stem from a man aged 50 to 60 with active COVID-19.

This sequence joins TRBV6-5 and TRBJ2-3; a possible D gene is TRBD2 (5 bases). Germline lookup yields CDR1 MNHEY and CDR2 SVGAGI. The CDR3 length is 13 residues. Trimming took off 7 bases at V and 3 bases at J, with 11 bases between the two ends. CDR3 sequence reads: CASIPRGTDTQYF. CDR3 bases: TGTGCCAGCATCCCCCGGGGAACAGATACGCAGTATTTT.

DNA of the CDR3: TGTGCCAGCAGTTACTCGCTATTGGAGACCCAGTACTTC. Its translation is CASSYSLLETQYF. This chain connects TRBV6-6 to TRBJ2-5, with D unclear. CDR3 size: 13 residues. CDR1 and CDR2 from the germline V gene are MNHNY and SVGAGI (reference sequence). Trimming cost V 0 bases and J 5 bases, with 7 bases left between them.

This sequence joins TRBV7-8 and TRBJ2-7; 7 bases line up with TRBD1. J lost 2 bases, V lost 7 bases, and 11 bases had no gene match. The CDR3 runs to 15 residues. Germline assignment: CDR1 SGHVS and CDR2 FQNEAQ. The CDR3 DNA is TGTGCCAGCAACCCCCTCCGGACAGGAGCCTACGAGCAGTACTTC. This codes for CASNPLRTGAYEQYF.

The chain employs TRBV10-3 and TRBJ1-4, with D tentatively TRBD1 (5 bases). The CDR3 covers 11 residues. Germline assignment: CDR1 ENHRY and CDR2 SYGVKD. V gave up 2 bases and J gave up 16 bases, with 11 bases separating them. Here the CDR3 reads CAISEGAEAFF. The CDR3 nucleotides are TGTGCCATCAGTGAGGGGGCAGAAGCGTTTTTT.

The rearrangement joins TRBV24-1 to TRBJ1-6, with 9 bases fitting TRBD1. After removal of 6 bases from V and 6 bases from J, the junction contained 5 bases not matched to a gene. The CDR3 consists of 15 residues. Per germline, CDR1 KGHDR and CDR2 SFDVKD. The CDR3 bases are TGTGCCACCAGTTCCGGGACAGGGATTAATTCACCCCTCCACTTT. Protein: CATSSGTGINSPLHF.